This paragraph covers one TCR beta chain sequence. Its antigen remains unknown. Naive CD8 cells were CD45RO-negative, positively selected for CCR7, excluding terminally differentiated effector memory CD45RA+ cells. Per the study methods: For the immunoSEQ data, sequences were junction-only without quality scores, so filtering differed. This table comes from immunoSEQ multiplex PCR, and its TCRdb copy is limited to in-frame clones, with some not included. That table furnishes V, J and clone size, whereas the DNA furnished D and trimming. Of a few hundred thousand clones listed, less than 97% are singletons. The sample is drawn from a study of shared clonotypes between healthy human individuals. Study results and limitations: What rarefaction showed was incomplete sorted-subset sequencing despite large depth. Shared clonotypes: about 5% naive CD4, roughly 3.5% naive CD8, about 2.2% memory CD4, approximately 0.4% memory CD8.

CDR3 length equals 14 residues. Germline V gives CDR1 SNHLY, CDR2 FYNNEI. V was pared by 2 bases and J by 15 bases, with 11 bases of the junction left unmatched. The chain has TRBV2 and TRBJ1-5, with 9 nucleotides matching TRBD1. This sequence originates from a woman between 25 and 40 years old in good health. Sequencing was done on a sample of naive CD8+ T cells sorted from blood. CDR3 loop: CASSESVVKGQGHF. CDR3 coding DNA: TGTGCCAGCAGTGAATCGGTCGTAAAGGGACAGGGGCATTTT.